This T cell receptor beta chain was found in a study of OX40 agonist ivuxolimab in advanced cancers. Background on the study: Participants could have had prior anti-PD-1, anti-PD-L1 or anti-CTLA-4 therapy, and roughly 39% had some.

Repertoires were generated with immunoSEQ multiplex PCR, while TCRdb's copy carries only in-frame clones and drops some. The sample lists tens of thousands of clones, roughly nine tenths occurring once. Germline V gene data show CDR1 as SGDLS and CDR2 as YYNGEE. This CDR3 has 15 amino acids. Losses at the gene ends were 4 bases for V and 5 bases for J; bases not matched to a gene: 11. Regarding the study as a whole: Low normalized clonal expansion also occurred in some nonresponding patients.

Regarding this clone: Its matching antigen is unknown.

At baseline, cycle 4 day 1, and cycle 7 day 1, blood was sampled. This rearrangement joins TRBV9 to TRBJ2-5; 7 nucleotides match TRBD1. The source is an adult with an advanced solid tumor such as melanoma, head and neck, liver or kidney cancer. The source material was CD4+ or CD8+ T cells sorted from blood, sampled in a trial of the OX40 agonist ivuxolimab. The CDR3 DNA reads TGTGCCAGCAGCTTTAGAGAGGGGGCCGGTGAGACCCAGTACTTC. Translation gives CASSFREGAGETQYF.